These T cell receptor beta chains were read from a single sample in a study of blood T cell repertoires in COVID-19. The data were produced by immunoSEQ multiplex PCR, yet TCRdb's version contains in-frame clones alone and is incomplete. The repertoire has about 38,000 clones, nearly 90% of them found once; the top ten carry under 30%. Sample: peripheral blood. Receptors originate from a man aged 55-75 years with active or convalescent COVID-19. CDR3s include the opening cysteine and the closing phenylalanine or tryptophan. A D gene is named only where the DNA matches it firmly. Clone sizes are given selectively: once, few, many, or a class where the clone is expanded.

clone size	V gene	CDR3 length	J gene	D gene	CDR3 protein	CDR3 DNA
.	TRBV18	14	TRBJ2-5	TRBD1	CASSPGQGRETQYF	TGTGCCAGCTCACCCGGACAGGGGAGAGAGACCCAGTACTTC
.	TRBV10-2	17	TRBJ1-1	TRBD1	CASRQPGTGDPNTEAFF	TGCGCCAGCAGGCAACCAGGGACAGGGGATCCGAACACTGAAGCTTTCTTT
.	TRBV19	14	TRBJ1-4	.	CASSISGLAEKLFF	TGTGCCAGTAGTATCTCGGGGTTGGCTGAAAAACTGTTTTTT
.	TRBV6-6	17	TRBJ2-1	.	CASSPQPTSSIPNEQFF	TGTGCCAGCAGTCCCCAACCCACTAGCTCAATCCCCAATGAGCAGTTCTTC
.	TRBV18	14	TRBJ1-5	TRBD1	CASSETGGHQPQHF	TGTGCCAGCTCGGAGACAGGGGGCCATCAGCCCCAGCATTTT
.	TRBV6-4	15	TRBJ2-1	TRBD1	CASSAQGAPYNEQFF	TGTGCCAGCAGCGCCCAGGGGGCGCCCTACAATGAGCAGTTCTTC
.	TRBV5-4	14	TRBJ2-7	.	CASSLKGAPYEQYF	TGTGCCAGCAGCTTGAAGGGAGCCCCCTACGAGCAGTACTTC
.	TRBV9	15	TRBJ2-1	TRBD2	CASSLRTSGSDEQFF	TGTGCCAGCAGCTTAAGGACTAGCGGGAGTGATGAGCAGTTCTTC
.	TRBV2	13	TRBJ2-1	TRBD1	CASRGGWGNEQFF	TGTGCCAGCCGAGGGGGCTGGGGCAATGAGCAGTTCTTC
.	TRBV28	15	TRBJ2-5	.	CASSPAGRIQETQYF	TGTGCCAGCAGTCCTGCCGGGAGAATACAAGAGACCCAGTACTTC
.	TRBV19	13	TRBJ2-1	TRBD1	CASMRQGAGEQFF	TGTGCCAGTATGCGGCAGGGGGCGGGTGAGCAGTTCTTC
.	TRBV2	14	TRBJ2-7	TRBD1	CASRFRGPTYEQYF	TGTGCCAGCCGATTCAGGGGGCCCACCTACGAGCAGTACTTC
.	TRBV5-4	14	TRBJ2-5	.	CASSLHGLWETQYF	TGTGCCAGCAGCTTGCATGGACTCTGGGAGACCCAGTACTTC
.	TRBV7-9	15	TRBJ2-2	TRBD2	CASSSSGLNTGELFF	TGTGCCAGCAGTTCTAGCGGACTAAACACCGGGGAGCTGTTTTTT
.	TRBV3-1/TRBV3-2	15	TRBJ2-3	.	CASSQESIVPDTQYF	TGTGCCAGCAGCCAAGAGTCAATAGTCCCAGATACGCAGTATTTT
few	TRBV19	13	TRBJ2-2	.	CASSPTRGRELFF	TGTGCCAGTAGTCCGACGCGCGGAAGGGAGCTGTTTTTT
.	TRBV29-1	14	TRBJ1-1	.	CSVVLWGVVTEAFF	TGCAGCGTGGTCTTGTGGGGGGTGGTCACTGAAGCTTTCTTT
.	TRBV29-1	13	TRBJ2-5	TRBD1	CSVVTGSRETQYF	TGCAGCGTCGTGACAGGGTCTCGCGAGACCCAGTACTTC
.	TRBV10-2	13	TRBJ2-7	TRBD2	CASGTSDTYEQYF	TGCGCCAGTGGGACTAGCGACACCTACGAGCAGTACTTC
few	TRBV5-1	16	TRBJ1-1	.	CASSLRQGYIGTEAFF	TGCGCCAGCAGCTTGCGTCAGGGGTATATTGGCACTGAAGCTTTCTTT
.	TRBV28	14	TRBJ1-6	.	CASSLDQGNSPLHF	TGTGCCAGCAGCCTCGACCAGGGGAATTCACCCCTCCACTTT
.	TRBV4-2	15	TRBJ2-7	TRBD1	CASSPTLGQPYEQYF	TGTGCCAGCAGCCCCACGCTGGGACAGCCATACGAGCAGTACTTC
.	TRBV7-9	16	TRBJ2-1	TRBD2	CASSPLALAGDNEQFF	TGTGCCAGCAGCCCCCTGGCACTAGCGGGAGACAATGAGCAGTTCTTC
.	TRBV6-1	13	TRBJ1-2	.	CASSEQGISGYTF	TGTGCCAGCAGTGAGCAGGGTATCAGTGGCTACACCTTC
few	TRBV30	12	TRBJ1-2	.	CAWISENYGYTF	TGTGCCTGGATAAGCGAGAACTATGGCTACACCTTC
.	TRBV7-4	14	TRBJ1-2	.	CASTPDMPQGGYTF	TGTGCCAGCACCCCGGACATGCCCCAAGGAGGCTACACCTTC